This entry lists 13 T cell receptor beta chains sequenced from one sample in a study of blood T cell repertoires in COVID-19. Profiling relied on immunoSEQ multiplex PCR, and the TCRdb table lists in-frame clones only, not all of them. The data show 200,000 to 300,000 clones, around nine tenths seen once. The source material was peripheral blood. The receptors stem from a woman aged 55-69 years who had recovered from COVID-19.

The rearrangement joins TRBV7-2 to TRBJ1-2, with D possibly TRBD1 on 6 matching bases. This CDR3 spans 15 amino acids. Trimming took 2 bases from V and 6 from J, leaving 16 bases between them. CDR1 and CDR2 from the germline V gene are SGHTA and FQGNSA. CDR3: CASSLIGLGGDGYTF. CDR3 sequence (DNA): TGTGCCAGCAGCTTAATCGGGCTAGGGGGGGATGGCTACACCTTC.

This rearrangement joins TRBV28 to TRBJ1-2; no firm D call. CDR1 is MDHEN and CDR2 is SYDVKM in the germline V gene. The germline V and J ends were trimmed by 4 bases and 2 bases, with 14 bases remaining between them. The CDR3 runs 15 residues. CDR3 DNA: TGTGCCAGCAGTTCCAACCAAGGAGGCAACTATGGCTACACCTTC. Amino acids: CASSSNQGGNYGYTF.

The rearrangement uses TRBV12-5 and TRBJ2-1; weak D call: TRBD1 (5 bases). The length of the CDR3 is 13 residues. Germline V lookup: CDR1 LGHNT, CDR2 FRNRAP. The ends were cut back, 3 bases at V and 5 bases at J, with 8 bases in the middle. CDR3 DNA: TGTGCTAGTGGTTTTGCAGGGAACAATGAGCAGTTCTTC. Its translation: CASGFAGNNEQFF.

CDR3 sequence: CASSSDLREGGEKLFF. In DNA, the CDR3 is TGTGCCAGCAGCTCAGACCTCAGGGAAGGCGGTGAAAAACTGTTTTTT. The rearrangement joins TRBV7-2 to TRBJ1-4; D may be TRBD1 (5 bases). The ends were cut back, 4 bases at V and 7 bases at J, with 19 bases in the middle. There are 16 residues in the CDR3. Germline V gene data show CDR1 as SGHTA and CDR2 as FQGNSA.

The chain employs TRBV5-1 and TRBJ1-4, with D hard to call. The germline V and J ends were trimmed by 2 bases and 7 bases, with 15 bases remaining between them. Germline CDR1 SGHRS, CDR2 YFSETQ. CDR3 length equals 15 residues. DNA of the CDR3: TGCGCCAGCAGCTTAACGTCCCAGCGGGTTGAAAAACTGTTTTTT. It specifies CASSLTSQRVEKLFF.

V gene TRBV6-5 combines with J gene TRBJ1-2; TRBD1 is a possible D gene (5 bases). CDR1 MNHEY and CDR2 SVGAGI come from the germline V gene. This CDR3 has 14 amino acids. V lost 0 bases to trimming and J lost 2 bases, with 7 bases between them. CDR3 nucleotide sequence: TGTGCCAGCAGTTACTCTCCAGGGAACTATGGCTACACCTTC. This gives the protein CASSYSPGNYGYTF.

The chain has TRBV2 and TRBJ1-2, with D possibly being TRBD1 (6 bases). The CDR3 sequence is 12 residues long. The germline V and J ends were trimmed by 8 bases and 2 bases, with 9 bases remaining between them. CDR1 is SNHLY, CDR2 FYNNEI, per germline. Written as DNA, the CDR3 is TGTGCCAGCGCAGGACAGAACTATGGCTACACCTTC. Its translation: CASAGQNYGYTF.

V is TRBV15 and J is TRBJ2-5; no firm D call. Germline V gives CDR1 LNHNV, CDR2 YYDKDF (reference sequence). Trimming removed 0 bases at V and 0 bases at J, with 11 bases between. The CDR3 covers 16 residues. The CDR3 sequence is CATSRESQPYQETQYF. The CDR3 DNA reads TGTGCCACCAGCAGAGAATCACAGCCGTACCAAGAGACCCAGTACTTC.

This clone was seen at least ten times. The chain couples TRBV7-3 to TRBJ2-2; D may be TRBD1 (6 bases). This CDR3 has 16 amino acids. CDR1 is SGHTA, CDR2 FQGTGA, per germline. V lost 0 bases to trimming and J lost 6 bases, with 14 bases between them. DNA of the CDR3: TGTGCCAGCAGCTTAACTGGGGGCAGAGTTCCCGGGGAGCTGTTTTTT. Amino acids: CASSLTGGRVPGELFF.

The rearrangement joins TRBV3-1 (or the pseudogene TRBV3-2) to TRBJ2-3; TRBD2 matches 11 bases. With 4 bases clipped from V and 6 bases from J, the junction kept 9 bases outside the gene matches. Germline-derived CDR1 and CDR2 are LGHDT and YNNKEL (reference sequence). The CDR3 length is 16 residues. This CDR3 is CASSLQLAGASDTQYF. DNA for the CDR3: TGTGCCAGCAGCCTCCAACTAGCGGGGGCCTCGGATACGCAGTATTTT.

This chain links TRBV7-9 with TRBJ2-3; no clear D gene. The V gene's germline CDR1 is SEHNR and CDR2 FQNEAQ (reference sequence). This CDR3 comprises 14 residues. Trimming removed 2 bases from V and 3 bases from J, with 9 bases in between. The CDR3 bases are TGTGCCAGCAGCTTATCTTTGAGAACAGATACGCAGTATTTT. Translated: CASSLSLRTDTQYF.

V is TRBV13 and J is TRBJ2-3; D ambiguous. This CDR3 is 11 amino acids long. Germline lookup yields CDR1 PRHDT and CDR2 FYEKMQ (reference sequence). The V and J ends lost 5 bases and 4 bases respectively, with 4 bases between them. The CDR3 bases are TGTGCCAGCAGCCTTTCAGATACGCAGTATTTT. This gives the protein CASSLSDTQYF.

V and J are TRBV7-2 and TRBJ1-1, with a tentative D call TRBD1 (6 bases). Trimming shortened V by 5 bases and J by 0 bases, and 13 bases separated the two germline ends. The CDR3 spans 15 residues. Germline CDR1 and CDR2: SGHTA and FQGNSA. This CDR3 is CASSPKGGVNTEAFF. The CDR3 DNA follows: TGTGCCAGCAGCCCAAAAGGGGGTGTGAACACTGAAGCTTTCTTT.